This is a list of T cell receptor beta chains from one sample in a study of siplizumab effects on memory and regulatory T cells. Sequenced by immunoSEQ multiplex PCR; TCRdb stores in-frame clones only, minus some. Of 95,000 to 110,000 clones detected, roughly 93% appear once; the ten largest clones hold approximately 0.58%. What was sequenced was Tregs sorted from blood. These receptors all stem from a human donor in good health. CDR3s include the opening cysteine and the closing phenylalanine or tryptophan. The D gene is left open where the match is weak. Rows give clone size only sometimes, using once, few, many, or a class for an expanded clone.

V,D,J,size,CDR3,DNA
TRBV19,.,TRBJ2-2,.,CASSPRQNTGELFF,TGTGCCAGTAGTCCTAGACAGAACACCGGGGAGCTGTTTTTT
TRBV2,.,TRBJ2-2,.,CASTLAGELFF,TGTGCCAGCACTTTGGCCGGGGAGCTGTTTTTT
TRBV6-1,.,TRBJ1-1,.,CASSEALNRPLEAFF,TGTGCCAGCAGTGAAGCGCTGAACAGACCCCTTGAAGCTTTCTTT
TRBV5-6,.,TRBJ1-6,.,CASSSRGLWDSPLHF,TGTGCCAGCAGCTCTCGGGGTCTGTGGGATTCACCCCTCCACTTT
TRBV11-3,.,TRBJ2-3,few,CASSLSPSPDTQYF,TGTGCCAGCAGCTTATCCCCTAGCCCAGATACGCAGTATTTT
TRBV6-6,TRBD2,TRBJ2-1,.,CASSYSQRGAYNEQFF,TGTGCCAGCAGTTACTCGCAGCGGGGAGCTTACAATGAGCAGTTCTTC
TRBV5-6,.,TRBJ2-3,.,CASSTRAATSDTQYF,TGTGCCAGCAGCACGCGGGCGGCGACTTCGGATACGCAGTATTTT
TRBV7-9,.,TRBJ2-3,once,CASSTLQGTQYF,TGTGCCAGCAGCACACTACAGGGTACCCAGTATTTT
TRBV11-2,.,TRBJ2-1,.,CASSLVSGGGNEQFF,TGTGCCAGCAGCTTAGTTTCAGGGGGGGGCAATGAGCAGTTCTTC
TRBV6-5,.,TRBJ1-1,.,CASSYSGGTEAFF,TGTGCCAGCAGTTATAGTGGGGGCACTGAAGCTTTCTTT
TRBV29-1,.,TRBJ1-1,.,CSVDRRPVNTEAFF,TGCAGCGTTGATAGGCGTCCCGTGAACACTGAAGCTTTCTTT
TRBV9,TRBD2,TRBJ2-3,.,CASSGGLAGTDTQYF,TGTGCCAGCAGCGGCGGACTAGCGGGGACAGATACGCAGTATTTT
TRBV4-3,.,TRBJ1-5,.,CASSQVYGQPQHF,TGCGCCAGCAGCCAAGTTTACGGACAGCCCCAGCATTTT
TRBV27,TRBD2,TRBJ2-1,.,CASSQGLAGLSSYNEQFF,TGTGCCAGCAGCCAAGGACTAGCGGGATTAAGCTCCTACAATGAGCAGTTCTTC
TRBV2,.,TRBJ1-4,.,CASSLGTEKLFF,TGTGCCAGCAGTCTCGGGACAGAAAAACTGTTTTTT
TRBV13,TRBD2,TRBJ2-5,.,CASSRLGLAGPQETQYF,TGTGCCAGCAGCCGACTTGGACTAGCGGGTCCCCAAGAGACCCAGTACTTC
TRBV10-3,TRBD1,TRBJ2-1,.,CATTGTATFSYNEQFF,TGTGCCACAACCGGGACAGCAACCTTCTCCTACAATGAGCAGTTCTTC
TRBV11-2,.,TRBJ1-1,.,CASSSRRGIPEAFF,TGTGCCAGCAGCTCACGAAGGGGGATACCTGAAGCTTTCTTT
TRBV7-3,TRBD2,TRBJ2-1,.,CASSPEGAGAYNEQFF,TGTGCCAGCAGCCCCGAAGGAGCGGGAGCCTACAATGAGCAGTTCTTC
TRBV25-1,.,TRBJ1-3,.,CASSEGGRNTIYF,TGTGCCAGCAGCGAGGGAGGGAGAAACACCATATATTTT
TRBV5-5,.,TRBJ1-2,.,CASSLAGADGYTF,TGTGCCAGCAGCTTGGCGGGTGCGGATGGCTACACCTTC
TRBV5-1,TRBD2,TRBJ2-5,.,CASSWASGGTQETQYF,TGCGCCAGCAGCTGGGCCTCCGGGGGGACCCAAGAGACCCAGTACTTC
TRBV7-9,TRBD2,TRBJ2-1,.,CASSPYRDYEGEQFF,TGTGCCAGCAGCCCTTACCGGGACTACGAAGGTGAGCAGTTCTTC
TRBV18,TRBD1,TRBJ1-2,.,CASSPGRQGVRYGYTF,TGTGCCAGCTCACCCGGGCGACAGGGTGTTCGCTATGGCTACACCTTC
TRBV5-5,TRBD2,TRBJ2-5,.,CASSLVASGYQETQYF,TGTGCCAGCAGCTTGGTCGCTAGCGGGTACCAAGAGACCCAGTACTTC